A single sample gave rise to the 6 T cell receptor beta chains below, sequenced in a study of cytomegalovirus exposure and HLA in healthy donors. The primer mix had 60 Vbeta and 13 Jbeta primers. Only in-frame clones appear in the TCRdb table, and some are missing; sequencing was by immunoSEQ multiplex PCR. Of 150,000 or so clones in the sample, around 80% were seen once. The material sequenced was PBMCs. Receptors originate from a woman in her thirties or forties in good health and CMV-seropositive.

This chain links TRBV5-1 with TRBJ1-3; D is unresolved. Germline assignment: CDR1 SGHRS and CDR2 YFSETQ. The CDR3 totals 17 residues. The V end was cut by 0 bases, the J end by 0 bases, with 13 bases between. The CDR3, as DNA: TGCGCCAGCAGCTTGGGGGCGGGTGCCTACTCTGGAAACACCATATATTTT. It yields the protein CASSLGAGAYSGNTIYF.

In its sample, this clone was seen once. Here the CDR3 reads CASSRDTALSSGELFF. For the CDR3, the DNA is TGTGCCAGCAGTCGGGACACAGCTTTGAGTAGCGGGGAGCTGTTTTTT. The V and J genes are TRBV28 and TRBJ2-2; perhaps TRBD1 as D (6 bases). Germline CDR1 and CDR2: MDHEN and SYDVKM. V gave up 5 bases and J gave up 7 bases, with 20 bases separating them. The CDR3 sequence is 16 residues long.

The chain has TRBV5-1 and TRBJ1-5; 8 bases match TRBD1. The CDR3 spans 15 residues. The junction had 7 bases not matched to a gene; V was cut back by 2 bases and J by 6 bases. Per germline, CDR1 SGHRS and CDR2 YFSETQ. DNA of the CDR3: TGCGCCAGCAGCTTTCAGGGGGCGACGGGTCAGCCCCAGCATTTT. It is translated as CASSFQGATGQPQHF.

The table lists this clone with a count of one. V usage is TRBV30 and J usage is TRBJ2-1; TRBD1 aligns across 7 bases. The CDR3 sequence is 13 residues long. Trimming cost V 8 bases and J 5 bases; bases outside gene matches: 9. Germline-derived CDR1 and CDR2 are GTSNPN and SVGIG (reference sequence). The CDR3 sequence is CAQKKTGDNEQFF. The CDR3 DNA follows: TGTGCCCAAAAAAAAACAGGGGACAATGAGCAGTTCTTC.

This clone has only a few counts. The rearrangement uses TRBV7-2 and TRBJ1-1; D is unclear. CDR1 and CDR2 from the germline V gene are SGHTA and FQGNSA. This CDR3 comprises 12 residues. The V and J ends lost 3 bases and 2 bases respectively, with 4 bases between them. The CDR3: CASSFYNTEAFF. The DNA for the CDR3 is TGTGCCAGCAGCTTCTACAACACTGAAGCTTTCTTT.

J is TRBJ2-5 and V is TRBV5-1, with 13 bases aligning to TRBD2. With 0 bases clipped from V and 5 bases from J, the junction kept 4 bases outside the gene matches. Per the germline V gene, CDR1 is SGHRS and CDR2 is YFSETQ. The CDR3 extends over 16 amino acids. This chain's CDR3 is CASSLDWTSGGETQYF. Here the CDR3 DNA reads TGCGCCAGCAGCTTGGATTGGACTAGCGGGGGCGAGACCCAGTACTTC.